The 17 T cell receptor beta chains below were found in one sample sequenced in a study of blood T cell repertoires in COVID-19. Generated by immunoSEQ multiplex PCR, the TCRdb table keeps only in-frame clones and is missing some. The data hold some 85,000 clones, with about 83% observed a single time. The sequenced sample consisted of peripheral blood. The origin of the receptors is a human donor in a cohort sampled during active COVID-19.

This chain uses TRBV3-1 (or the pseudogene TRBV3-2) with TRBJ2-2; 10 bases fit TRBD1. V dropped 4 bases and J dropped 7; count of bases not matched to a gene: 3. From germline, CDR1 is LGHDT and CDR2 YNNKEL (reference sequence). This CDR3 comprises 14 residues. The CDR3 DNA sequence: TGTGCCAGCAGCCCGGGGACAGGGGTCGGGGAGCTGTTTTTT. Its translation is CASSPGTGVGELFF.

As regards this clone: Distinct nucleotide sequences in the sample also encode this CDR3. The gene calls are TRBV5-6 and TRBJ2-1; 10 bases match TRBD2. CDR3 length equals 15 residues. From germline, CDR1 is SGHDT and CDR2 YYEEEE. V was pared by 1 base and J by 4 bases, with 2 bases of the junction left unmatched. The CDR3 protein is CASSLRTSGYNEQFF. Written as DNA, the CDR3 is TGTGCCAGCAGCTTGCGGACTAGCGGTTACAATGAGCAGTTCTTC.

J is TRBJ2-7 and V is TRBV5-1, with 16 bases lining up with TRBD2. CDR1 is SGHRS and CDR2 is YFSETQ in the germline V gene. CDR3 size: 17 residues. V was pared by 4 bases and J by 6 bases, with 10 bases of the junction left unmatched. This chain's CDR3 is CASSQTGTSGRASEQYF. The CDR3 DNA reads TGCGCCAGCAGCCAGACCGGGACTAGCGGGAGGGCCTCCGAGCAGTACTTC.

V gene TRBV5-5 combines with J gene TRBJ1-2; D might be TRBD1 (6 bases). Germline CDR1 SGHKS, CDR2 YYEKEE (reference sequence). Trimming stripped 3 bases from V and 3 bases from J, with 24 bases between. The CDR3 totals 18 residues. CDR3 DNA: TGTGCCAGCAGCTCTCGGCTAAGGGGGAGAGAGAACGACTATGGCTACACCTTC. It is translated as CASSSRLRGRENDYGYTF.

This clone was seen once. The V and J genes are TRBV7-5 and TRBJ2-7; the table names TRBD2, a call not compared with the DNA. TRBV7-5 is described as a pseudogene. This CDR3 spans 13 amino acids. CDR3 in amino acids: CARSLWRGYEQYF. As DNA, the CDR3 is TGTGCCAGAAGCTTATGGCGGGGTTACGAGCAGTACTTC.

This sequence joins TRBV5-6 and TRBJ1-2, with a possible D match to TRBD1 (5 bases). V was clipped by 6 bases and J by 6 bases, with 21 bases between them. Germline CDR1 reads SGHDT; CDR2 reads YYEEEE. The CDR3 runs to 15 residues. The CDR3 sequence: CASTLVGATTHGYTF. CDR3 coding DNA: TGTGCCAGCACCCTAGTAGGGGCCACCACACATGGCTACACCTTC.

CDR3 sequence reads: CASRVGGLSFSYEQYF. DNA for the CDR3: TGTGCCAGCCGGGTGGGCGGACTCTCCTTCTCCTACGAGCAGTACTTC. This chain connects TRBV27 to TRBJ2-7; a possible D gene is TRBD2 (5 bases). The CDR3 runs to 16 residues. Germline V gives CDR1 MNHEY, CDR2 SMNVEV (reference sequence). Trimming took 8 bases from V and 0 from J, leaving 20 bases between them.

This chain links TRBV6-5 with TRBJ1-2; TRBD1 matches 7 bases. Germline V lookup: CDR1 MNHEY, CDR2 SVGAGI. The J segment lost 1 base and the V segment lost 4 bases, leaving 6 bases of the junction unmatched. The CDR3 length is 15 residues. CDR3 DNA: TGTGCCAGCAGTTTTACCGGGACAGTTAACTATGGCTACACCTTC. Amino acid sequence: CASSFTGTVNYGYTF.

The rearrangement uses TRBV30 and TRBJ1-5; possibly TRBD1 for D (6 bases). Trimming shortened V by 2 bases and J by 4 bases, and 9 bases separated the two germline ends. The CDR3 totals 13 residues. Per germline, CDR1 GTSNPN and CDR2 SVGIG (reference sequence). CDR3 amino acids: CAWSRGKNQPQHF. For the CDR3, the DNA is TGTGCCTGGAGTAGGGGGAAAAATCAGCCCCAGCATTTT.

This rearrangement joins TRBV4-1 to TRBJ2-2; D may be TRBD2 (7 bases). V shed 6 bases and J shed 2 bases, with 10 bases lying between them. The germline gives CDR1 MGHRA, CDR2 YSYEKL. The CDR3 runs to 14 residues. This CDR3 reads CASRRGGNTGELFF. In nucleotides, the CDR3 is TGCGCCAGCAGAAGGGGGGGAAACACCGGGGAGCTGTTTTTT.

A single count supports this clone. The chain combines TRBV28 with TRBJ2-1, with 9 bases lining up with TRBD1. J lost 10 bases, V lost 6 bases, and 13 bases had no gene match. This CDR3 is 15 amino acids long. Germline values: CDR1 MDHEN, CDR2 SYDVKM. CDR3 in amino acids: CASRWGDRDRAEQFF. The DNA of the CDR3 is TGTGCCAGCAGGTGGGGGGACAGGGACCGAGCAGAGCAGTTCTTC.

The chain couples TRBV6-2 or TRBV6-3 to TRBJ2-1; no reliable D call. V lost 4 bases, J lost 12 bases, and 13 bases lay in between. Germline V CDR1 and CDR2: MNHEY, SVGEGT. The CDR3 runs 12 residues. For the CDR3, the DNA is TGTGCCAGCAGTTCCTCCCCCGCCGGGCAGTTCTTC. It encodes CASSSSPAGQFF.

CDR3 coding DNA: TGTGCCAGCAGGAACAGGGGTGCCGGTTACATTCAGTACTTC. Protein: CASRNRGAGYIQYF. The rearrangement links TRBV6-5 to TRBJ2-4; 7 bases fit TRBD1. Per germline, CDR1 MNHEY and CDR2 SVGAGI. V gave up 6 bases and J gave up 8 bases; unmatched junction bases: 10. The length of the CDR3 is 14 residues.

The chain couples TRBV4-2 to TRBJ2-3, with 11 bases aligning to TRBD2. Unmatched junction bases numbered 0, after V lost 0 bases and J lost 1 base. In germline, CDR1 is LGHNA, CDR2 YNFKEQ. CDR3 length: 16 residues. CDR3 sequence reads: CASSQELAGGTDTQYF. DNA of the CDR3: TGTGCCAGCAGCCAAGAACTAGCGGGGGGCACAGATACGCAGTATTTT.

This chain links TRBV27 with TRBJ2-1; 9 bases match TRBD2. V lost 4 bases to trimming and J lost 5 bases; unmatched junction nucleotides: 6. CDR3 length: 15 amino acids. CDR1 is MNHEY and CDR2 is SMNVEV in the germline V gene (reference sequence). The CDR3 is CASSSQREDNNEQFF. Here the CDR3 DNA reads TGTGCCAGCAGTTCTCAGCGGGAGGATAACAATGAGCAGTTCTTC.

V usage is TRBV28 and J usage is TRBJ2-7; the D gene is possibly TRBD1 (6 bases). CDR1 is MDHEN and CDR2 is SYDVKM in the germline V gene. The CDR3 length is 12 residues. Trimming pared 3 bases from V and 3 bases from J, leaving 6 bases between. CDR3 residues: CASSLDSYEQYF. As DNA, the CDR3 is TGTGCCAGCAGTTTGGACAGCTACGAGCAGTACTTC.

The CDR3 nucleotides are TGTGCCAGCAGTTTATTGTGGACGGGGGATTCACCCCTCCACTTT. The encoded protein is CASSLLWTGDSPLHF. The chain joins TRBV27 to TRBJ1-6, with D possibly being TRBD1 (5 bases). There are 15 residues in the CDR3. Looked up from germline, CDR1 is MNHEY and CDR2 is SMNVEV (reference sequence). Between the trimmed V and J ends, which lost 1 base and 8 bases, there was a span of 12 bases.